The next 25 T cell receptor beta chains were all read from a single sample in a study of T cells in Graves' hyperthyroidism and ophthalmopathy. Amplified TCR beta CDR3 regions derived from RNA transcripts. When the TCR CDR3 underwent first-round RT-PCR, the HTBI primer set was used. TCRdb processed the multiplex PCR reads anew with MiXCR; each CDR3 protein has one entry. The table shows approximately 600,000 distinct CDR3 sequences, with about 20% occurring only once. Sequenced: blood. All receptors come from a man younger than 40 with Graves' ophthalmopathy.

The chain is built from TRBV6-1 and TRBJ2-7; 10 bases map to TRBD2. Germline-derived CDR1 and CDR2 are MNHNS and SASEGT. J was trimmed by 0 bases and V by 8 bases; bases with no gene match: 13. The CDR3 contains 17 residues. CDR3 sequence: CASLRRASGSLSYEQYF. Written as DNA, the CDR3 is TGTGCCAGCTTGCGAAGGGCTAGCGGGAGTCTCTCCTACGAGCAGTACTTC.

In this sample, this clonotype turned up a few times. CDR3 DNA: TGTGCCAGCACCACAGGCTCTGGGGGCCGCGAGCAGTACTTC. It encodes CASTTGSGGREQYF. The chain joins TRBV2 to TRBJ2-7; TRBD1 might be the D (6 bases). Germline-derived CDR1 and CDR2 are SNHLY and FYNNEI. The CDR3 runs 14 residues. Trimming pared 7 bases from V and 6 bases from J, leaving 19 bases between. The entire variable domain, with the rest obtained from reference TRBV2 and TRBJ2-7, is as follows: EPEVTQTPSHQVTQMGQEVILRCVPISNHLYFYWYRQILGQKVEFLVSFYNNEISEKSEIFDDQFSVERPDGSNFTLKIRSTKLEDSAMYFCASTTGSGGREQYFGPGTRLTVT.

This clonotype was detected a few times. The genes are TRBV6-2 or TRBV6-3 and TRBJ2-1; 9 bases map to TRBD2. The CDR3 runs to 17 residues. Germline V CDR1 and CDR2: MNHEY, SVGEGT. After removal of 5 bases from V and 0 bases from J, the junction contained 8 bases not matched to a gene. DNA for the CDR3: TGTGCCAGCAGTATTACTAGCGGGCTGAGCTCCTACAATGAGCAGTTCTTC. It is translated as CASSITSGLSSYNEQFF.

To note about this clonotype: One end of the junction does not line up with germline, which may come from a read error. The V call is TRBV5-1, the J call TRBJ2-5; D unresolved. The CDR3 covers 15 residues. Germline assignment: CDR1 SGHRS and CDR2 YFSETQ. The CDR3 is CASSVDAGDQETQYF. DNA for the CDR3: TGTGCCAGCAGCGTAGACGCTGGGGACCAAGAGACCCAGTACTTC.

This clonotype turned up a few times. The rearrangement uses TRBV12-3 or TRBV12-4 and TRBJ1-6, with D possibly being TRBD1 (5 bases). CDR3 length: 15 amino acids. V was clipped by 6 bases and J by 5 bases, with 14 bases between them. The CDR3 protein is CASRSTGRNNSPLHF. In DNA, the CDR3 is TGTGCCAGCAGGTCGACGGGACGGAATAATTCACCCCTCCACTTT.

This clonotype has more than one count but fewer than ten. The chain couples TRBV6-1 to TRBJ2-7; a possible D gene is TRBD1 (5 bases). V was cut by 5 bases and J by 0 bases, with 14 bases left in between. There are 15 residues in the CDR3. The germline V gene has CDR1 MNHNS and CDR2 SASEGT. Written as DNA, the CDR3 is TGTGCCAGCAGTCTTATTGAACAGGCCTCCTACGAGCAGTACTTC. Its protein product is CASSLIEQASYEQYF.

This clonotype has just a few counts. V is TRBV7-3 and J is TRBJ2-1, with TRBD2 matching over 16 bases. Trimming took 5 bases from V and 6 from J; bases not matched to a gene: 10. This CDR3 has 18 amino acids. The germline CDR1 and CDR2 sequences are SGHTA and FQGTGA. DNA for the CDR3: TGTGCCAGCAGCAGGGGACTAGCGGGGGGGTTGGTACGCAATGAGCAGTTCTTC. Translated, it gives CASSRGLAGGLVRNEQFF.

This clonotype occurred many times. V is TRBV11-2 and J is TRBJ2-1; 7 bases fit TRBD1. CDR3 length: 13 residues. J was trimmed by 6 bases and V by 4 bases; bases with no gene match: 3. CDR1 is SGHAT and CDR2 is FQNNGV in the germline V gene. The CDR3 DNA reads TGTGCCAGCAGCTCAAGACAGGGCAATGAGCAGTTCTTC. Protein product: CASSSRQGNEQFF.

Many counts were recorded for this clonotype. The V gene is TRBV28, the J gene TRBJ2-7, with 8 nucleotides matching TRBD1. CDR3 length: 15 amino acids. J was trimmed by 6 bases and V by 6 bases; bases with no gene match: 13. Per germline, CDR1 MDHEN and CDR2 SYDVKM. The CDR3, as DNA: TGTGCCAGCAGCTCCGACAGGGGAGCGACTATCGAGCAGTACTTC. This encodes CASSSDRGATIEQYF.

The sample holds many counts of this clonotype. V usage is TRBV28 and J usage is TRBJ2-5; D remains unclear. V gave up 3 bases and J gave up 3 bases, with 5 bases separating them. The length of the CDR3 is 12 residues. Germline V gene lookup returns CDR1 MDHEN and CDR2 SYDVKM. This chain's CDR3 is CASSLLEETQYF. The CDR3 DNA reads as TGTGCCAGCAGTTTGTTAGAAGAGACCCAGTACTTC.

This clonotype was picked up many times. The CDR3 is CASSSTGWNTEAFF. For the CDR3, the DNA is TGTGCCAGCAGCTCGACAGGCTGGAACACTGAAGCTTTCTTT. The chain joins TRBV27 to TRBJ1-1; possibly TRBD1 for D (6 bases). CDR3 length equals 14 residues. Germline V gene data show CDR1 as MNHEY and CDR2 as SMNVEV (reference sequence). V gave up 6 bases and J gave up 1 base, with 12 bases separating them.

This clonotype was found many times. The V gene is TRBV20-1, the J gene TRBJ2-1; 10 positions match TRBD2. The CDR3 is made up of 14 amino acids. V was clipped by 4 bases and J by 4 bases; unmatched bases: 4. Per the germline V gene, CDR1 is DFQATT and CDR2 is SNEGSKA (reference sequence). CDR3 amino acids: CSAKGLAVYNEQFF. The CDR3 bases are TGCAGTGCTAAAGGACTAGCGGTGTACAATGAGCAGTTCTTC.

This chain links TRBV6-2 or TRBV6-3 with TRBJ2-3, with 12 nucleotides matching TRBD2. The CDR3 is 15 amino acids. In germline, CDR1 is MNHEY, CDR2 SVGEGT. V dropped 4 bases and J dropped 5; count of bases not matched to a gene: 4. The CDR3: CASSSSGRGGDTQYF. The CDR3 DNA reads TGTGCCAGCAGTTCTAGCGGGAGGGGGGGAGATACGCAGTATTTT.

This sequence joins TRBV27 and TRBJ2-1, with 9 bases fitting TRBD1. Germline CDR1 is MNHEY and CDR2 is SMNVEV (reference sequence). V lost 4 bases, J lost 6 bases, and 7 bases stayed unmatched. CDR3 length equals 15 residues. DNA for the CDR3: TGTGCCAGCAGTTCACGACAGGGGGTGGGCAATGAGCAGTTCTTC. It translates to CASSSRQGVGNEQFF.

The CDR3 loop is CASSPTGTLNTGELFF. The CDR3 region has the DNA TGTGCCAGTAGTCCCACCGGGACTTTAAACACCGGGGAGCTGTTTTTT. The gene calls are TRBV19 and TRBJ2-2, with D possibly being TRBD2 (6 bases). The CDR3 totals 16 residues. Looked up from germline, CDR1 is LNHDA and CDR2 is SQIVND (reference sequence). The V end was cut by 5 bases, the J end by 2 bases, with 15 bases between.

This clonotype was picked up many times. The chain combines TRBV20-1 with TRBJ2-1; TRBD2 is a possible D gene (7 bases). V was cut by 1 base and J by 8 bases, with 15 bases left in between. The germline V gene has CDR1 DFQATT and CDR2 SNEGSKA (reference sequence). The length of the CDR3 is 14 residues. CDR3 protein: CSARAVGGRDEQFF. CDR3 nucleotides: TGCAGTGCTAGAGCGGTGGGGGGGCGGGATGAGCAGTTCTTC.

Here the CDR3 reads CASSPWTSLQETQYF. As DNA, the CDR3 is TGCGCCAGCAGCCCCTGGACTAGCCTACAAGAGACCCAGTACTTC. J is TRBJ2-5 and V is TRBV5-1; the match to TRBD2 covers 8 bases. Looked up from germline, CDR1 is SGHRS and CDR2 is YFSETQ. This CDR3 is built from 15 residues. The V gene end was trimmed by 4 bases and the J gene end by 2 bases; junction bases not matched to a gene: 7.

This clonotype was seen at least ten times. The chain recombines TRBV7-9 with TRBJ2-1, with unresolved D. The CDR3 spans 12 residues. The germline V gene has CDR1 SEHNR and CDR2 FQNEAQ (reference sequence). V was shortened by 3 bases and J by 9 bases, with 9 bases between the two germline ends. The CDR3 nucleotides are TGTGCCAGCAGCTTCTCCCCCTCTGAGCAGTTCTTC. This sequence encodes CASSFSPSEQFF.

The J gene is TRBJ2-5, the V gene TRBV19; D perhaps matches TRBD1 (5 bases). V was shortened by 7 bases and J by 3 bases, with 18 bases between the two germline ends. Per germline, CDR1 LNHDA and CDR2 SQIVND (reference sequence). CDR3 length equals 15 residues. CDR3 sequence: CASTQGSTGKETQYF. The CDR3, as DNA: TGTGCCAGTACCCAAGGATCTACAGGAAAAGAGACCCAGTACTTC.

The chain has TRBV10-3 and TRBJ2-7, with TRBD2 matching over 14 bases. V shed 2 bases, J shed 3 bases, and the junction held 12 bases outside the gene matches. From germline, CDR1 is ENHRY and CDR2 SYGVKD. The CDR3 sequence is 19 residues long. The CDR3 sequence is CAISERTGLAGDTHYEQYF. In DNA form, the CDR3 reads TGTGCCATCAGTGAGCGAACGGGACTAGCGGGAGATACACACTACGAGCAGTACTTC.

Comments on this clonotype: A much more abundant neighbour one base away suggests this may be a read error. This chain connects TRBV7-2 to TRBJ1-2; D remains unclear. Trimming left V 2 bases short and J 7 bases short, with 14 bases between. The CDR3 runs to 14 residues. Germline V CDR1 and CDR2: SGHTA, FQGNSA. The CDR3 bases are TGTGCCAGCAGCTTACCGGGTGGAGACTGTGGCTACACCTTC. Protein product: CASSLPGGDCGYTF.

The table lists this clonotype with a few counts. The chain joins TRBV20-1 to TRBJ2-2; perhaps TRBD1 as D (6 bases). This CDR3 spans 11 amino acids. Per the germline V gene, CDR1 is DFQATT and CDR2 is SNEGSKA (reference sequence). Here the CDR3 reads CSQQGAGELFF. The DNA for the CDR3 is TGCAGCCAACAGGGTGCCGGGGAGCTGTTTTTT.

This clonotype was seen ten or more times. The V call is TRBV20-1, the J call TRBJ1-1; D call uncertain. Germline V CDR1 and CDR2: DFQATT, SNEGSKA (reference sequence). The CDR3 has 13 residues. Trimming took off 5 bases at V and 4 bases at J, with 14 bases between the two ends. This CDR3 is CSAFPLGATEAFF. The CDR3 coding sequence is TGCAGTGCTTTCCCCCTAGGCGCCACTGAAGCTTTCTTT.

As to this clonotype: A much larger clone differs from this one at a single base, so this may be a read error. The chain couples TRBV7-8 to TRBJ1-2, with D possibly matching TRBD1 (5 bases). Between the trimmed V and J ends, which lost 4 bases and 2 bases, there was a span of 11 bases. Germline loops: CDR1 SGHVS, CDR2 FQNEAQ. The CDR3 length is 14 residues. DNA of the CDR3: TGTGCCAGCAGCTGGGGGGACGGCAACTATGGCTACACCTTC. Encoded protein: CASSWGDGNYGYTF.

The chain employs TRBV12-3 or TRBV12-4 and TRBJ2-7; D may be TRBD1 or TRBD2 (5 bases each). CDR3 length: 13 amino acids. Trimming took off 4 bases at V and 2 bases at J, with 9 bases between the two ends. CDR3: CASSWDLTYEQYF. CDR3 sequence (DNA): TGTGCCAGCAGTTGGGACCTTACCTACGAGCAGTACTTC.